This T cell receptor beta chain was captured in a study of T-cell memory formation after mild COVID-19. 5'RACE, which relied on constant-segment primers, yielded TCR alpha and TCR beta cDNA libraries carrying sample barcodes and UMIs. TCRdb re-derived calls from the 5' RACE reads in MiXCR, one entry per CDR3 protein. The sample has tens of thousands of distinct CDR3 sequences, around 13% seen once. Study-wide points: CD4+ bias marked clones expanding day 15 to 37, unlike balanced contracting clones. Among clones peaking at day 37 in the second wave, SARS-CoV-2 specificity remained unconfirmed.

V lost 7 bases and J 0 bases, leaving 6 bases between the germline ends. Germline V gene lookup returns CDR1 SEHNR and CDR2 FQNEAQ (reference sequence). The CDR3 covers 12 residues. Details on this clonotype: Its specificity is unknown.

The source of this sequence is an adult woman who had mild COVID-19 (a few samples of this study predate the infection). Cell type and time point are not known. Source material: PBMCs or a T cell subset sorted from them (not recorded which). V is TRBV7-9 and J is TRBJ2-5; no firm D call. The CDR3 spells CASNLDQETQYF. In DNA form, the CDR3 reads TGTGCCAGCAACCTCGACCAAGAGACCCAGTACTTC.